These 21 T cell receptor beta chains were sequenced from one sample in a study of shared clonotypes between healthy human individuals. Naivety among CD8 cells was defined by CD45RO negativity and positive CCR7 selection, thereby excluding terminally differentiated effector memory CD45RA+ cells. Sequencing used immunoSEQ multiplex PCR; TCRdb keeps in-frame clones, though not all of them. The profile shows around 620,000 clones, approximately 96% of them singletons. Material for sequencing was naive CD8+ T cells sorted from blood. The receptors here all came from a woman aged 30 to 39 in good health.

The V gene is TRBV28, the J gene TRBJ2-5; D assignment may be TRBD1 or TRBD2 (5 bases each). The CDR3 extends over 13 amino acids. Trimming took off 2 bases at V and 7 bases at J, with 11 bases between the two ends. Germline loops: CDR1 MDHEN, CDR2 SYDVKM. DNA for the CDR3: TGTGCCAGCAGTTTAGGGGCGGGCGGGACCCAGTACTTC. It is translated as CASSLGAGGTQYF.

The chain uses TRBV7-3 and TRBJ2-1; D is possibly TRBD1 or TRBD2 (5 bases each). The germline CDR1 and CDR2 sequences are SGHTA and FQGTGA. This CDR3 region has 15 residues. Trimming took 2 bases from V and 4 from J, leaving 12 bases between them. The chain's CDR3 is CASSLYLGDYNEQFF. The CDR3 DNA reads TGTGCCAGCAGCTTATATCTGGGGGATTACAATGAGCAGTTCTTC.

The genes are TRBV6-6 and TRBJ1-1; 7 nucleotides match TRBD1. Germline CDR1 reads MNHNY; CDR2 reads SVGAGI (reference sequence). Unmatched junction bases numbered 8, after V lost 5 bases and J lost 8 bases. The CDR3 totals 13 residues. In DNA form, the CDR3 reads TGTGCCAGCAGTCCCCCAGGGGGGCCCGAAGCTTTCTTT. Its protein product is CASSPPGGPEAFF.

The V and J genes are TRBV2 and TRBJ2-1, with TRBD2 matching over 8 bases. V lost 8 bases and J lost 6; bases outside the gene matches: 18. The CDR3 totals 17 residues. The germline CDR1 and CDR2 sequences are SNHLY and FYNNEI. CDR3 sequence (DNA): TGTGCCAGCCCCTCTTTACTCCCGGGACTAGTTTTCAATGAGCAGTTCTTC. Residues: CASPSLLPGLVFNEQFF.

The rearrangement links TRBV7-8 to TRBJ2-2; 9 bases agree with TRBD2. V lost 5 bases, J lost 7 bases, and 17 bases stayed unmatched. Germline lookup yields CDR1 SGHVS and CDR2 FQNEAQ. The CDR3 runs to 18 residues. CDR3 DNA sequence: TGTGCCAGCAGCCCCATGGGGCTAGCGGGATCTCGCATCGGGGAGCTGTTTTTT. Translation gives CASSPMGLAGSRIGELFF.

V is TRBV27 and J is TRBJ1-4; D is uncertain. V was pared by 8 bases and J by 4 bases, with 23 bases between. From germline, CDR1 is MNHEY and CDR2 SMNVEV (reference sequence). The CDR3 has 17 amino acids. In DNA form, the CDR3 reads TGTGCCAGCTCACTCCGGGTCACCTTCCCTTTTAATGAAAAACTGTTTTTT. It codes for CASSLRVTFPFNEKLFF.

This chain links TRBV12-5 with TRBJ2-7; D gene ambiguous. V was pared by 1 base and J by 2 bases, with 9 bases between. Germline CDR1 and CDR2: LGHNT and FRNRAP. This CDR3 contains 14 residues. CDR3 loop: CASGLEGRPYEQYF. In nucleotides, the CDR3 is TGTGCTAGTGGTTTGGAAGGACGGCCCTACGAGCAGTACTTC. Variable domain in full (rest from reference TRBV12-5 and TRBJ2-7): DARVTQTPRHKVTEMGQEVTMRCQPILGHNTVFWYRQTMMQGLELLAYFRNRAPLDDSGMPKDRFSAEMPDATLATLKIQPSEPRDSAVYFCASGLEGRPYEQYFGPGTRLTVT.

This sequence joins TRBV7-9 and TRBJ2-1; D is uncertain. V dropped 3 bases and J dropped 6 bases, with 9 bases sitting between them. Germline values: CDR1 SEHNR, CDR2 FQNEAQ (reference sequence). This CDR3 region has 13 residues. CDR3 nucleotide sequence: TGTGCCAGCAGCTTTCGTCTGAGCAATGAGCAGTTCTTC. Translating it yields CASSFRLSNEQFF.

This chain joins TRBV9 and TRBJ1-1, with TRBD1 matching 9 bases. Looked up from germline, CDR1 is SGDLS and CDR2 is YYNGEE. The CDR3 consists of 16 residues. The J segment lost 5 bases and the V segment lost 3 bases, leaving 11 bases of the junction unmatched. CDR3 amino acids: CASSGTTGGFGTEAFF. CDR3 sequence (DNA): TGTGCCAGCAGCGGGACTACAGGGGGCTTTGGGACTGAAGCTTTCTTT.

The chain carries TRBV11-3 and TRBJ2-5, with TRBD2 matching 10 bases. The DNA end is more similar to TRBJ2-7, so the J call may be wrong. Looked up from germline, CDR1 is SGHNT and CDR2 is YENEEA. This CDR3 comprises 14 residues. This chain's CDR3 is CASSLGTSGGEQYF. The CDR3 nucleotides read TGTGCCAGCAGCTTAGGGACTAGCGGTGGCGAGCAGTACTTC.

This rearrangement joins TRBV5-4 to TRBJ2-7, with a possible D match to TRBD1 (6 bases). The CDR3 consists of 13 residues. Germline CDR1 SGHNT, CDR2 YYREEE (reference sequence). Trimming removed 3 bases from V and 3 bases from J, with 10 bases in between. This CDR3 reads CASSSGTSYEQYF. As DNA, the CDR3 is TGTGCCAGCAGCTCCGGGACAAGCTACGAGCAGTACTTC.

The genes are TRBV27 and TRBJ1-5; D is perhaps TRBD1 (5 bases). Trimming removed 3 bases at V and 7 bases at J, with 13 bases between. This CDR3 contains 14 residues. Germline loops: CDR1 MNHEY, CDR2 SMNVEV (reference sequence). The CDR3 DNA follows: TGTGCCAGCAGTTTCTTGGGGGATGGACAGCCCCAGCATTTT. Translated, it gives CASSFLGDGQPQHF.

This chain links TRBV27 with TRBJ2-7; tentatively, D is TRBD2 (6 bases). There are 15 residues in the CDR3. The V end was cut by 3 bases, the J end by 0 bases, with 12 bases between. Germline-derived CDR1 and CDR2 are MNHEY and SMNVEV (reference sequence). The CDR3 sequence: CASSLAGKSSYEQYF. CDR3 sequence (DNA): TGTGCCAGCAGTTTGGCGGGGAAGAGCTCCTACGAGCAGTACTTC.

Concerning this clone: Other DNA sequences from this sample encode an identical CDR3 as well. The chain combines TRBV19 with TRBJ1-5, with 8 bases aligning to TRBD1. The CDR3 has 14 residues. Germline CDR1 and CDR2: LNHDA and SQIVND (reference sequence). J was trimmed by 5 bases and V by 3 bases; bases with no gene match: 3. The CDR3, as DNA: TGTGCCAGTAGTATTGGACAGGGATATCAGCCCCAGCATTTT. Protein product: CASSIGQGYQPQHF.

The genes are TRBV7-8 and TRBJ1-4; no reliable D call. The CDR3 totals 12 residues. V lost 5 bases to trimming and J lost 6 bases, with 7 bases between them. CDR1 SGHVS and CDR2 FQNEAQ come from the germline V gene. CDR3 loop: CASSDTDEKLFF. For the CDR3, the DNA is TGTGCCAGCAGCGACACAGATGAAAAACTGTTTTTT.

The chain carries TRBV28 and TRBJ2-5; D may match TRBD1 or TRBD2 (5 bases each). Judging by the DNA end, TRBJ2-7 fits better; the J call may be wrong. The CDR3 extends over 14 amino acids. The germline V gene has CDR1 MDHEN and CDR2 SYDVKM. The CDR3 here is CASSLEGSADEQYF. The CDR3 nucleotides read TGTGCCAGCAGTCTCGAGGGGAGTGCGGACGAGCAGTACTTC.

The gene calls are TRBV10-3 and TRBJ1-1, with 7 bases aligning to TRBD1. Germline V gives CDR1 ENHRY, CDR2 SYGVKD. This CDR3 is 15 amino acids long. The V and J ends lost 6 bases and 0 bases, in that order; junction bases with no gene match: 7. CDR3 bases: TGTGCCATCAGCTCGGGACAGACAATGAACACTGAAGCTTTCTTT. Protein sequence: CAISSGQTMNTEAFF.

This chain uses TRBV27 with TRBJ1-1; perhaps TRBD1 as D (5 bases). Trimming pared 2 bases from V and 4 bases from J, leaving 11 bases between. The CDR3 has 14 residues. Germline values: CDR1 MNHEY, CDR2 SMNVEV (reference sequence). The CDR3 DNA reads TGTGCCAGCAGTTTAGCAGGGATGGGCACTGAAGCTTTCTTT. This sequence encodes CASSLAGMGTEAFF.

V is TRBV2 and J is TRBJ1-2; 12 bases fit TRBD1. From germline, CDR1 is SNHLY and CDR2 FYNNEI. The CDR3 has 14 amino acids. J gave up 7 bases and V 6 bases, and 6 bases lay outside the gene matches. Written as DNA, the CDR3 is TGTGCCAGCAGCGGGGGACAGGGGGCGGGTGGCTACACCTTC. This sequence encodes CASSGGQGAGGYTF.

The genes are TRBV2 and TRBJ2-7; D is perhaps TRBD2 (7 bases). With 11 bases removed from V and 4 bases from J, the gap between germline ends came to 15 bases. The CDR3 covers 12 residues. Germline values: CDR1 SNHLY, CDR2 FYNNEI. The CDR3 spells CAGGGPKYEQYF. DNA of the CDR3: TGTGCCGGGGGGGGGCCAAAGTACGAGCAGTACTTC.

The J gene is TRBJ1-1, the V gene TRBV2; D is perhaps TRBD1 (5 bases). The CDR3 sequence is 12 residues long. The V gene lost 7 bases and the J gene lost 3 bases, with 9 bases spanning the gap. Germline CDR1 SNHLY, CDR2 FYNNEI. The CDR3 DNA follows: TGTGCCAGCACCAGCAGGGACACTGAAGCTTTCTTT. Protein sequence: CASTSRDTEAFF.